What follows describes a single T cell receptor (beta chain). Libraries were prepared by immunoSEQ multiplex PCR; TCRdb keeps only in-frame clonotypes and omits some of them. The top ten hold 20% to 30% of the sample, which has under 40,000 clones, 80% to 90% seen once. Germline loops: CDR1 SGHRS, CDR2 YFSETQ. With 0 bases removed from V and 1 base from J, the gap between germline ends came to 7 bases. This CDR3 has 15 amino acids. The entry originates in a study of blood T cell repertoires in COVID-19. Study-level background: Samples came from the United States, Italy and Spain, spanning acute and convalescent COVID-19. The cDNA or gDNA used as material had been derived from T cells, B-cell-depleted T cells, or PBMCs.

The clonotype was recovered from a woman of 80 years or more with active or convalescent COVID-19. Sample: peripheral blood. This chain connects TRBV5-1 to TRBJ2-2; maybe TRBD1 (6 bases). The CDR3 sequence: CASSLGTENTGELFF. Written as DNA, the CDR3 is TGCGCCAGCAGCTTGGGGACAGAGAACACCGGGGAGCTGTTTTTT.